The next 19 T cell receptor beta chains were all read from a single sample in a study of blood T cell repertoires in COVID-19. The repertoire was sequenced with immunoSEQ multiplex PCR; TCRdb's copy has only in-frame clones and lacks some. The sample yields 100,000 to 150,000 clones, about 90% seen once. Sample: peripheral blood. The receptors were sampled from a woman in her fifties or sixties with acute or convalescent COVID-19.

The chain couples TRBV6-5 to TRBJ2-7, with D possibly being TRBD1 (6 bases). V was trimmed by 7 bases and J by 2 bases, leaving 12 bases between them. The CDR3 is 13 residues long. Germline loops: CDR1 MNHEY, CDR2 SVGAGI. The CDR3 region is CASIYTGTYEQYF. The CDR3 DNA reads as TGTGCCAGCATCTACACAGGGACCTACGAGCAGTACTTC.

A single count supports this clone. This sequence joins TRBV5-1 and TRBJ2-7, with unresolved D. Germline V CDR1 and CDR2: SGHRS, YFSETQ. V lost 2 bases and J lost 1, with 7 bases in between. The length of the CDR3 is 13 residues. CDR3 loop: CASSLTTSYEQYF. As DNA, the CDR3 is TGCGCCAGCAGCTTAACTACTTCCTACGAGCAGTACTTC.

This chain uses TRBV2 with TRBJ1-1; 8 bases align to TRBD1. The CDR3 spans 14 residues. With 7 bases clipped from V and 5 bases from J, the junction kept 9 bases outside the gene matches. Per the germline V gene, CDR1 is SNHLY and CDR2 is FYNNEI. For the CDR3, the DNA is TGTGCCAGCAACGGACAGGGCATACGTACTGAAGCTTTCTTT. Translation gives CASNGQGIRTEAFF.

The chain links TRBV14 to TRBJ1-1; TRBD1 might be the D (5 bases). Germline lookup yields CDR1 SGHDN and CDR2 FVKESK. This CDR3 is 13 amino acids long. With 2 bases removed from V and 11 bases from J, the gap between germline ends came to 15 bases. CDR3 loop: CASSQQTRGGAFF. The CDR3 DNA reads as TGTGCCAGCAGCCAACAAACAAGGGGTGGGGCTTTCTTT.

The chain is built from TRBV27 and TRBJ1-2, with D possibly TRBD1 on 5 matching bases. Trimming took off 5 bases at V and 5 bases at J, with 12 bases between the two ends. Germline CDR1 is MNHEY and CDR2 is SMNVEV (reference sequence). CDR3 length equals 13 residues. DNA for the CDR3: TGTGCCAGCAGTACGACAGAGAAATATGGCTACACCTTC. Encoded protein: CASSTTEKYGYTF.

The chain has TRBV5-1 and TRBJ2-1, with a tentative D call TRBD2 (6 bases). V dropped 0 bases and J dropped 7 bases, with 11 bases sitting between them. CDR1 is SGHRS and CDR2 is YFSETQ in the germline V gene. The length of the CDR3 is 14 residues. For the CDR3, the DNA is TGCGCCAGCAGCTTGGCGGGAGTTAGTAATGAGCAGTTCTTC. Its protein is CASSLAGVSNEQFF.

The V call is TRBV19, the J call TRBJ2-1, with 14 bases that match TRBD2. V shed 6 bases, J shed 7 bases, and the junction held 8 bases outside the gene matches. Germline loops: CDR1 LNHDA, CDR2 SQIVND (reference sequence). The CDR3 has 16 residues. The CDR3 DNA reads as TGTGCCAGTAGCGCCGGGACTAGCGGGAGAAGAAATGAGCAGTTCTTC. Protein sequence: CASSAGTSGRRNEQFF.

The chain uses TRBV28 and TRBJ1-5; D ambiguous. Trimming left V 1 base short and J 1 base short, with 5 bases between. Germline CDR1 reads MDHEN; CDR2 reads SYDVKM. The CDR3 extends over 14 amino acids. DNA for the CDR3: TGTGCCAGCAGTTTATCTGGCAGCAATCAGCCCCAGCATTTT. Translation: CASSLSGSNQPQHF.

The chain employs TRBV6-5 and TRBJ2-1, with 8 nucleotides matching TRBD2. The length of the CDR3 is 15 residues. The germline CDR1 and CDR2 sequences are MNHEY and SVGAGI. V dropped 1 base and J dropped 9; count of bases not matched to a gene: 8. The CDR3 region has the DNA TGTGCCAGCAGTTACTTTGGGACTAGGTTAGGTGAGCAGTTCTTC. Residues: CASSYFGTRLGEQFF.

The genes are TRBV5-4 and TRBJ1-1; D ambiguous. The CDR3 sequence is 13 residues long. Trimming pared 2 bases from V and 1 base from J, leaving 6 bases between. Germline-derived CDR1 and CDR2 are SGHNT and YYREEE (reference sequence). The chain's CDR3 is CASSLAGNTEAFF. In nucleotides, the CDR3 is TGTGCCAGCAGCTTAGCGGGGAACACTGAAGCTTTCTTT.

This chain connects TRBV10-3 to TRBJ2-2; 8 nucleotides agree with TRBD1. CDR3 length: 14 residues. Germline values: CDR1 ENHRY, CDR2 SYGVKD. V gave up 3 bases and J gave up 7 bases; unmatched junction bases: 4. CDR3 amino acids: CAISDTQGVGELFF. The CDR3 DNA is TGTGCCATCAGTGACACACAGGGGGTCGGGGAGCTGTTTTTT.

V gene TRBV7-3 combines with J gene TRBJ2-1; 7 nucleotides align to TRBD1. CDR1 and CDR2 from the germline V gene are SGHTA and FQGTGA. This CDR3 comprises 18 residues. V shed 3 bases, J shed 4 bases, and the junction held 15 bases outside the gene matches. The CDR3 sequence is CASSFGDILTGRYNEQFF. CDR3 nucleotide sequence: TGTGCCAGCAGCTTCGGGGATATCTTGACAGGGCGTTACAATGAGCAGTTCTTC.

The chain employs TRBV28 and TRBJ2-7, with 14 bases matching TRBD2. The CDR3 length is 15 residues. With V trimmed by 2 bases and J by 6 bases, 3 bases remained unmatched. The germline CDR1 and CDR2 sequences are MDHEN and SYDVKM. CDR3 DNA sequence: TGTGCCAGCAGTTTAGACGGACTAGCGGGAGGCGAGCAGTACTTC. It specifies CASSLDGLAGGEQYF.

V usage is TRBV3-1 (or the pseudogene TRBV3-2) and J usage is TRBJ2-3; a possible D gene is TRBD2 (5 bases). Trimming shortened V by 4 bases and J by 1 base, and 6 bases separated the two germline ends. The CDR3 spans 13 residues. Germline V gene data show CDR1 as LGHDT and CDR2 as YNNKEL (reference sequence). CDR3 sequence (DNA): TGTGCCAGCAGCCTGAGGGGCACAGATACGCAGTATTTT. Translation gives CASSLRGTDTQYF.

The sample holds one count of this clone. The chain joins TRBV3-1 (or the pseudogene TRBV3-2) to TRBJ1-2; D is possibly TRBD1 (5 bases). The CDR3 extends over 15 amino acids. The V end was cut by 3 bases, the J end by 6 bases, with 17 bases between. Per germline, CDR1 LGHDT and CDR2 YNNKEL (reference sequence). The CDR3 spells CASSQMGGERDGYTF. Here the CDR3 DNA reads TGTGCCAGCAGCCAGATGGGGGGGGAGAGAGATGGCTACACCTTC.

The CDR3 nucleotides are TGCGCCAGCAGCCAAGTAATCCGGGACCAAGAGACCCAGTACTTC. Protein product: CASSQVIRDQETQYF. V gene TRBV4-1 combines with J gene TRBJ2-5; no firm D call. V shed 1 base and J shed 0 bases, with 9 bases lying between them. The CDR3 is 15 residues long. Germline CDR1 and CDR2: MGHRA and YSYEKL.

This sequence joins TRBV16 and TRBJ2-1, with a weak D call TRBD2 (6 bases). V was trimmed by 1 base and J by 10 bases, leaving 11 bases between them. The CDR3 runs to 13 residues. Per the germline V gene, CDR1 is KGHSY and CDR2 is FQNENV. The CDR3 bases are TGTGCCAGCAGCCAATTGTCGGGAGTCGAGCAGTTCTTC. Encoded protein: CASSQLSGVEQFF.

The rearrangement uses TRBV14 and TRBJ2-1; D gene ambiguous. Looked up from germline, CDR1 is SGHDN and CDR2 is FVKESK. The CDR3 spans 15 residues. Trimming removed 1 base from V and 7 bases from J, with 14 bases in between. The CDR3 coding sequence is TGTGCCAGCAGCCAAGTTACTTCGCGGCCTAATGAGCAGTTCTTC. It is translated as CASSQVTSRPNEQFF. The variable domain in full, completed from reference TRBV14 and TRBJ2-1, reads EAGVTQFPSHSVIEKGQTVTLRCDPISGHDNLYWYRRVMGKEIKFLLHFVKESKQDESGMPNNRFLAERTGGTYSTLKVQPAELEDSGVYFCASSQVTSRPNEQFFGPGTRLTVL.

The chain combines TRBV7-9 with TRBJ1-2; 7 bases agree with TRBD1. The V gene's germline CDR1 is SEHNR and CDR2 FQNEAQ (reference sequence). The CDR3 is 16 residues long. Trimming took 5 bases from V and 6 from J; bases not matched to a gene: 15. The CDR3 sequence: CASSRAMTGSFDGYTF. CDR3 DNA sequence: TGTGCCAGCAGCCGAGCTATGACAGGGTCATTCGATGGCTACACCTTC.